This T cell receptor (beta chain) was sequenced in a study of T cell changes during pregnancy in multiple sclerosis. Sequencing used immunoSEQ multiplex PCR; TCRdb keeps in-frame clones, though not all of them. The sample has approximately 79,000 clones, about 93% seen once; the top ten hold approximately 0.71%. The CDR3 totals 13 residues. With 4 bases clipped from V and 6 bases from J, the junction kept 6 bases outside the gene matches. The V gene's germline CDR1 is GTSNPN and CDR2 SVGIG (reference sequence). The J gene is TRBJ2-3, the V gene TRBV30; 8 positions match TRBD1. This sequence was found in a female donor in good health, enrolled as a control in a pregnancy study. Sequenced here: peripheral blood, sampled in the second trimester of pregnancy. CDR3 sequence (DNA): TGTGCCTGGACGCAGGGGGCAGGGGATACGCAGTATTTT. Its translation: CAWTQGAGDTQYF.